These 14 T cell receptor beta chains originate from one sample sequenced in a study of blood T cell repertoires in COVID-19. Using immunoSEQ multiplex PCR, the repertoire was profiled, and TCRdb retains in-frame clones only, with some absent. In the table there are 150,000 to 200,000 clones, roughly four fifths of which are singletons. Material: PBMCs or T cells enriched from blood (not recorded which). The source is a man aged 50 to 59 who had recovered from COVID-19.

This sequence joins TRBV19 and TRBJ1-5, with a weak D call TRBD1 (5 bases). CDR1 is LNHDA, CDR2 SQIVND, per germline (reference sequence). This CDR3 is 15 amino acids long. V gave up 9 bases and J gave up 0 bases, with 15 bases separating them. This CDR3 is CASKWTDISNQPQHF. The CDR3 nucleotides are TGTGCCAGCAAGTGGACGGACATTAGCAATCAGCCCCAGCATTTT.

In the case of this clone: Because it lacks the conserved phenylalanine or tryptophan at the end, this CDR3 is likely a read error. It is unclear where the CDR3 begins or ends on the DNA, so no DNA is shown, and the CDR3 is as TCRdb lists it. The chain carries TRBV6-8 and TRBJ1-2; TRBD1, the table's D call, was not compared with the DNA. The CDR3 comprises 13 residues, both ends counted. Per germline, CDR1 MNHGY and CDR2 SAAAGT. The CDR3 region is CASSYSLIIMGTS.

The chain has TRBV2 and TRBJ2-3; tentative D call: TRBD2 (5 bases). This CDR3 is built from 15 residues. Trimming cost V 0 bases and J 3 bases, with 10 bases left between them. The germline V gene has CDR1 SNHLY and CDR2 FYNNEI. For the CDR3, the DNA is TGTGCCAGCAGTGAAGCGCTTCCGGGGACAGATACGCAGTATTTT. Translated: CASSEALPGTDTQYF.

The chain combines TRBV2 with TRBJ1-1; D possibly corresponds to TRBD1 (5 bases). Germline loops: CDR1 SNHLY, CDR2 FYNNEI. The CDR3 has 14 residues. The ends were cut back, 6 bases at V and 5 bases at J, with 16 bases in the middle. CDR3 sequence reads: CASSFQGTGTEAFF. The CDR3 DNA is TGTGCCAGCAGCTTTCAGGGCACTGGAACTGAAGCTTTCTTT.

This clone was seen a few times. Here the CDR3 DNA reads TGCGCCAGCAGCTCCGGGACAGGGGGGTACCAAGAGACCCAGTACTTC. Its translation is CASSSGTGGYQETQYF. The chain has TRBV5-1 and TRBJ2-5; 11 bases fit TRBD1. This CDR3 is 16 amino acids long. Germline V gene sequence: CDR1 SGHRS, CDR2 YFSETQ. V lost 3 bases and J lost 0; bases outside the gene matches: 4.

The V and J genes are TRBV19 and TRBJ1-2; D not certain. With 7 bases removed from V and 0 bases from J, the gap between germline ends came to 6 bases. Germline values: CDR1 LNHDA, CDR2 SQIVND (reference sequence). This CDR3 spans 12 amino acids. CDR3 sequence (DNA): TGTGCCAGTATGGGCACTAACTATGGCTACACCTTC. Its protein is CASMGTNYGYTF.

In the case of this clone: Within the sample, other DNA sequences also encode this same CDR3. This chain joins TRBV5-1 and TRBJ1-4; 10 bases fit TRBD1. The CDR3 is 15 amino acids. V was clipped by 0 bases and J by 5 bases; unmatched bases: 1. CDR1 is SGHRS, CDR2 YFSETQ, per germline. CDR3 in DNA: TGCGCCAGCAGCTTGGGGGACAGGGGAAATGAAAAACTGTTTTTT. Its protein is CASSLGDRGNEKLFF.

V and J are TRBV7-9 and TRBJ1-3; D is uncertain. Germline CDR1 and CDR2: SEHNR and FQNEAQ (reference sequence). Trimming shortened V by 1 base and J by 0 bases, and 10 bases separated the two germline ends. The CDR3 consists of 16 residues. CDR3 bases: TGTGCCAGCAGCTTAGTCTGGGCGCTCTCTGGAAACACCATATATTTT. This encodes CASSLVWALSGNTIYF.

This clone was detected a few times. V usage is TRBV19 and J usage is TRBJ1-2; D unclear. Trimming cost V 6 bases and J 0 bases, with 17 bases left between them. This CDR3 contains 16 residues. In germline, CDR1 is LNHDA, CDR2 SQIVND (reference sequence). The CDR3 coding sequence is TGTGCCAGTAGAAAGAGCGGGTACGGGTCTAACTATGGCTACACCTTC. Translated, it gives CASRKSGYGSNYGYTF.

V gene TRBV5-1 combines with J gene TRBJ1-2; possibly TRBD1 for D (6 bases). This CDR3 spans 14 amino acids. V lost 4 bases and J 3 bases, leaving 13 bases between the germline ends. Germline V CDR1 and CDR2: SGHRS, YFSETQ. CDR3 loop: CASSVDSGHYGYTF. As DNA, the CDR3 is TGCGCCAGCAGCGTGGACAGCGGACACTATGGCTACACCTTC.

The gene calls are TRBV9 and TRBJ2-7, with a possible D match to TRBD2 (7 bases). Trimming removed 7 bases from V and 2 bases from J, with 19 bases in between. The CDR3 sequence is 15 residues long. In germline, CDR1 is SGDLS, CDR2 YYNGEE. The CDR3 bases are TGTGCCAGCTCCCTTGGGGGGGGCGTTGCCTACGAGCAGTACTTC. Protein: CASSLGGGVAYEQYF.

The V gene is TRBV25-1, the J gene TRBJ2-3; 9 bases map to TRBD1. The CDR3 is made up of 15 amino acids. Germline V gene sequence: CDR1 MGHDK, CDR2 SYGVNS. After removal of 6 bases from V and 2 bases from J, the junction contained 6 bases not matched to a gene. CDR3 region: CASRGQGKNTDTQYF. The DNA for the CDR3 is TGTGCCAGCAGGGGACAGGGAAAAAACACAGATACGCAGTATTTT. Using reference TRBV25-1 and TRBJ2-3 for the parts outside the CDR3, the full variable domain is EADIYQTPRYLVIGTGKKITLECSQTMGHDKMYWYQQDPGMELHLIHYSYGVNSTEKGDLSSESTVSRIRTEHFPLTLESARPSHTSQYLCASRGQGKNTDTQYFGPGTRLTVL.

The rearrangement joins TRBV10-3 to TRBJ1-6; 8 positions agree with TRBD1. The germline gives CDR1 ENHRY, CDR2 SYGVKD. After removal of 4 bases from V and 14 bases from J, the junction contained 7 bases not matched to a gene. This CDR3 is 13 amino acids long. The CDR3 nucleotides are TGTGCCATCAGTGGTGACAGGGGCCCCACCCTCCACTTT. This translates into CAISGDRGPTLHF.

J is TRBJ1-2 and V is TRBV2; the D gene is possibly TRBD1 (5 bases). Trimming left V 6 bases short and J 0 bases short, with 8 bases between. The V gene's germline CDR1 is SNHLY and CDR2 FYNNEI. This CDR3 is built from 13 residues. Written as DNA, the CDR3 is TGTGCCAGCAGGGACACACCTAACTATGGCTACACCTTC. It is translated as CASRDTPNYGYTF.